A selection of T cell receptor beta chains follows, all from one sample in a study of OX40 agonist ivuxolimab in advanced cancers. Assay used: immunoSEQ multiplex PCR; TCRdb lists only in-frame clones, some missing. The table lists tens of thousands of clones, 80% to 95% of them singletons. This specimen consisted of CD4+ or CD8+ T cells sorted from blood, obtained in a trial of the OX40 agonist ivuxolimab. All receptors come from an adult with an advanced solid tumor such as melanoma, head and neck, liver or kidney cancer. Both conserved end residues are part of each CDR3. D genes are given only for firm matches. Rows may omit the clone size; those that give it use once, few, many or a size class.

clone size	V gene	J gene	D gene	CDR3 protein	CDR3 DNA
-	TRBV5-1	TRBJ2-5	TRBD1	CASSSWTGVETQYF	TGCGCCAGCAGCTCCTGGACAGGGGTGGAGACCCAGTACTTC
-	TRBV19	TRBJ2-1	-	CASSIRDPLPNEQFF	TGTGCCAGTAGTATCCGGGACCCCCTCCCCAATGAGCAGTTCTTC
-	TRBV7-7	TRBJ1-1	-	CASSFREGTEAFF	TGTGCTAGCAGCTTCCGGGAGGGCACTGAAGCTTTCTTT
-	TRBV5-1	TRBJ2-4	-	CASSLVGHLAKNIQYF	TGCGCCAGCAGCTTGGTTGGGCATTTAGCCAAAAACATTCAGTACTTC
-	TRBV4-3	TRBJ2-3	-	CAGSQSPGGYGQDTQYF	TGCGCCGGCAGCCAATCACCCGGGGGTTATGGCCAAGATACGCAGTATTTT
-	TRBV11-1	TRBJ2-5	-	CASSLALSVEETQYF	TGTGCCAGCAGCTTAGCATTGAGTGTCGAAGAGACCCAGTACTTC
-	TRBV12-2	TRBJ2-1	-	CASRLISGRVNEQFF	TGTGCAAGTCGCTTAATTAGCGGGAGGGTCAATGAGCAGTTCTTC
-	TRBV28	TRBJ2-1	TRBD2	CASSPGRATVNEQFF	TGTGCCAGCAGCCCCGGGAGGGCGACGGTCAATGAGCAGTTCTTC
-	TRBV27	TRBJ2-1	-	CASSLSRGQYNEQFF	TGTGCCAGCAGTTTATCCCGAGGGCAGTACAATGAGCAGTTCTTC
once	TRBV10-3	TRBJ2-3	TRBD2	CATSGRSTDTQYF	TGTGCCACCAGCGGGAGAAGCACAGATACGCAGTATTTT
-	TRBV2	TRBJ2-6	TRBD1	CASKPGQGSSGANVLTF	TGTGCCAGCAAGCCGGGACAGGGGAGTTCTGGGGCCAACGTCCTGACTTTC
-	TRBV4-3	TRBJ2-7	-	CASSQDLREGRYEQYF	TGCGCCAGCAGCCAAGATCTTCGTGAGGGCCGGTACGAGCAGTACTTC
-	TRBV4-2	TRBJ2-3	TRBD2	CASSQAGLAETTDTQYF	TGTGCCAGCAGCCAAGCAGGACTAGCGGAAACCACAGATACGCAGTATTTT
-	TRBV27	TRBJ2-5	-	CASSSGLSQETQYF	TGTGCCAGCAGTTCGGGTTTGAGCCAAGAGACCCAGTACTTC
-	TRBV28	TRBJ2-3	-	CASSAGGTDTQYF	TGTGCCAGCAGTGCAGGGGGCACAGATACGCAGTATTTT
-	TRBV7-6	TRBJ2-7	-	CASSLTPDTNYEQYF	TGTGCCAGCAGCTTGACCCCAGACACCAACTACGAGCAGTACTTC
-	TRBV28	TRBJ2-7	-	CASSTARPPTYEQYF	TGTGCCAGCAGTACGGCGAGACCGCCTACCTACGAGCAGTACTTC
-	TRBV30	TRBJ1-5	-	CAWSYSPGQPQHF	TGTGCCTGGAGTTATTCTCCGGGACAGCCCCAGCATTTT
-	TRBV7-2	TRBJ2-5	-	CASSLVGDSQETQYF	TGTGCCAGCAGCTTAGTGGGGGACTCCCAAGAGACCCAGTACTTC
-	TRBV28	TRBJ2-7	TRBD2	CASSSSSGRIGEQYF	TGTGCCAGCAGTTCCTCTAGCGGGAGGATCGGCGAGCAGTACTTC
-	TRBV2	TRBJ1-5	TRBD1	CASSQQGEEQPQHF	TGTGCCAGCAGTCAACAGGGGGAGGAACAGCCCCAACATTTT
-	TRBV11-2	TRBJ2-5	-	CASSFLLGAGETQYF	TGTGCCAGCAGCTTTCTACTTGGGGCGGGAGAGACCCAGTACTTC
-	TRBV10-3	TRBJ1-1	-	CATQGPNTEAFF	TGTGCCACGCAGGGACCGAACACTGAAGCTTTCTTT
-	TRBV6-4	TRBJ2-3	TRBD2	CASAWTSGTGTDTQYF	TGTGCCAGCGCATGGACTAGCGGGACGGGCACAGATACGCAGTATTTT
-	TRBV7-6	TRBJ2-1	-	CASSKLRGDNEQFF	TGTGCCAGCAGCAAACTTAGAGGGGACAATGAGCAGTTCTTC
-	TRBV29-1	TRBJ1-1	-	CSVERRNSNTEAFF	TGCAGCGTTGAAAGAAGGAATTCTAACACTGAAGCTTTCTTT
-	TRBV5-6	TRBJ1-1	-	CASSFRTDMNTEAFF	TGTGCCAGCAGCTTTAGGACAGACATGAACACTGAAGCTTTCTTT
-	TRBV2	TRBJ2-7	-	CASRGIAAYEQYF	TGTGCCAGCAGAGGAATAGCAGCCTACGAGCAGTACTTC
-	TRBV2	TRBJ2-1	-	CASRETVDSYNEQFF	TGTGCCAGCAGGGAAACAGTGGATAGCTACAATGAGCAGTTCTTC